The rows below give T cell receptor beta chains drawn from one sample of a study of shared clonotypes between healthy human individuals. Sequencing was performed with immunoSEQ multiplex PCR; in TCRdb, only in-frame clones are kept and a portion is missing. The top ten hold 0.95% to 1.5% of the sample, which has about 1.5 million clones, around 95% seen once. The specimen was naive CD4+ T cells sorted from blood. These receptors all stem from a man aged 25 to 45 in good health. Both conserved end residues are part of each CDR3. D genes are given only for firm matches. Clone size, where shown, is once, few, many, or a class for clones that have expanded.

D gene,J gene,clone size,V gene,CDR3 DNA,CDR3 protein
TRBD2,TRBJ2-2,-,TRBV19,TGTGCCACCTCGGGAGTATCGGGGGGGACCGGGGAGCTGTTTTTT,CATSGVSGGTGELFF
-,TRBJ2-7,-,TRBV5-4,TGTGCCAGCAGATGGGGAGACTACGAGCAGTACTTC,CASRWGDYEQYF
-,TRBJ2-5,-,TRBV4-1,TGCGCCAGCAGCCGAGCGACAGCGGCGACCCAGTACTTC,CASSRATAATQYF
-,TRBJ2-1,-,TRBV18,TGTGCCAGCTCACGGGGGCGGGGCTCCTACAATGAGCAGTTCTTC,CASSRGRGSYNEQFF
-,TRBJ2-7,-,TRBV6-6,TGTGCCAGCAGGGTCAGGGATGAGCAGTACTTC,CASRVRDEQYF
-,TRBJ1-5,-,TRBV18,TGTGCCAGCTCACCGTCTCGCAATCAGCCCCAGCATTTT,CASSPSRNQPQHF
-,TRBJ1-2,-,TRBV5-1,TGCGCCAGCAGCTTGAACGGGGTAGGCTATGGCTACACCTTC,CASSLNGVGYGYTF
-,TRBJ2-3,-,TRBV7-2,TGTGCCAGCAGCTTACAATCAGGGGCGTCCGATACGCAGTATTTT,CASSLQSGASDTQYF
TRBD2,TRBJ2-3,-,TRBV9,TGTGCCAGCAGTTATCTAGCGGGATCCACAGATACGCAGTATTTT,CASSYLAGSTDTQYF
TRBD1,TRBJ2-2,-,TRBV29-1,TGCAGCGCCCGGGACAGGCGAAACACCGGGGAGCTGTTTTTT,CSARDRRNTGELFF
-,TRBJ2-3,once,TRBV5-8,TGTGCCAGCAGCTTGTCAGGCACAGATACGCAGTATTTT,CASSLSGTDTQYF
TRBD2,TRBJ2-7,once,TRBV7-3,TGTGCCAGCAGCTTAACAGCGGGGAATTACGAGCAGTACTTC,CASSLTAGNYEQYF
TRBD2,TRBJ2-5,-,TRBV5-4,TGTGCCAGCAGCTTAGGACTAGCTCAAGAGACCCAGTACTTC,CASSLGLAQETQYF
-,TRBJ1-1,once,TRBV5-1,TGCGCCAGCAGAGATACGGTGAACACTGAAGCTTTCTTT,CASRDTVNTEAFF
-,TRBJ1-1,-,TRBV28,TGTGCCAGCATGGTGGGGGGTAGATTGGCTGAAGCTTTCTTT,CASMVGGRLAEAFF
TRBD2,TRBJ2-1,once,TRBV9,TGTGCCAGCAGCCAGCGGGGCTACAATGAGCAGTTCTTC,CASSQRGYNEQFF
-,TRBJ1-5,-,TRBV27,TGTGCCAGCAGCCCAAGCAATCAGCCCCAGCATTTT,CASSPSNQPQHF
-,TRBJ1-1,-,TRBV5-6,TGTGCCAGCACGACGCGGGACACTGAAGCTTTCTTT,CASTTRDTEAFF
TRBD2,TRBJ2-7,-,TRBV27,TGTGCCAGCAGTTTAGGTTTAAGGCGGGAGGGCCTCAAGTACGAGCAGTACTTC,CASSLGLRREGLKYEQYF
-,TRBJ2-3,-,TRBV5-1,TGCGCCAGCAGCTGGGAGGGGGGAGATACGCAGTATTTT,CASSWEGGDTQYF
TRBD1,TRBJ2-2,-,TRBV5-1,TGCGCCAGCAGCTTGGTACCAGGGGGGAACACCGGGGAGCTGTTTTTT,CASSLVPGGNTGELFF
-,TRBJ2-5,-,TRBV28,TGTGCCAGCAGTTTATTACGGAGGGAGACCCAGTACTTC,CASSLLRRETQYF
TRBD2,TRBJ2-7,-,TRBV18,TGTGCCAGCTCACCGCCAATGCCGGGACTAGTACCCGAGCAGTACTTC,CASSPPMPGLVPEQYF
-,TRBJ2-3,-,TRBV18,TGTGCCAGCTCACCTCTCGGAACATCGAGCACAGATACGCAGTATTTT,CASSPLGTSSTDTQYF
TRBD2,TRBJ2-1,-,TRBV4-3,TGCGCCAGCAGCCAAGAGGCTAGCGGGATCTTCAATGAGCAGTTCTTC,CASSQEASGIFNEQFF
-,TRBJ1-4,once,TRBV5-4,TGTGCCAGCAGCTTAAGCGCCTTGGGACAAATTAATGAAAAACTGTTTTTT,CASSLSALGQINEKLFF